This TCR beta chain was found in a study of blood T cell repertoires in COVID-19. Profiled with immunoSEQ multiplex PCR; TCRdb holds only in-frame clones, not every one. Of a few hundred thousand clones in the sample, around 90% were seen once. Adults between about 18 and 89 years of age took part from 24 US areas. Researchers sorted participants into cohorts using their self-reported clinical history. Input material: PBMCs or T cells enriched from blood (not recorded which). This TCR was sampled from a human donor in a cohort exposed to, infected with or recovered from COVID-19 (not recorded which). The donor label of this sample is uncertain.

In DNA form, the CDR3 reads TGTGCCAGCAGTGAAAAGCCGCCAGGCTACACCTTC. It is translated as CASSEKPPGYTF. The chain links TRBV2 to TRBJ1-2, with D unclear. The V gene's germline CDR1 is SNHLY and CDR2 FYNNEI. Trimming removed 2 bases at V and 8 bases at J, with 9 bases between. The CDR3 runs 12 residues. Together with reference TRBV2 and TRBJ1-2, the CDR3 gives the full variable domain: EPEVTQTPSHQVTQMGQEVILRCVPISNHLYFYWYRQILGQKVEFLVSFYNNEISEKSEIFDDQFSVERPDGSNFTLKIRSTKLEDSAMYFCASSEKPPGYTFGSGTRLTVV.